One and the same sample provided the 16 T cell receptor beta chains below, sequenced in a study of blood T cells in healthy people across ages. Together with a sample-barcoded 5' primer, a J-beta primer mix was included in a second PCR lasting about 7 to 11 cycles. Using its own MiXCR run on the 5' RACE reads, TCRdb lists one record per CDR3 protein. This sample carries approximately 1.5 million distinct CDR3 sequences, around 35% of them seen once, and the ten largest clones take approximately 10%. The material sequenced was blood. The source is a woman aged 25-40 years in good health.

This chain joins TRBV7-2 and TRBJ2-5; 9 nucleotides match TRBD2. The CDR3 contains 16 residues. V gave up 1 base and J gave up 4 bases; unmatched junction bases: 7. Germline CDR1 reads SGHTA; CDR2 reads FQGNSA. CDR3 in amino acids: CASSLVSGGKGETQYF. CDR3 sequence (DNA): TGTGCCAGCAGCTTAGTCAGCGGGGGGAAGGGAGAGACCCAGTACTTC. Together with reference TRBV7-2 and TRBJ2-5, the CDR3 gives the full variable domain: GAGVSQSPSNKVTEKGKDVELRCDPISGHTALYWYRQSLGQGLEFLIYFQGNSAPDKSGLPSDRFSAERTGGSVSTLTIQRTQQEDSAVYLCASSLVSGGKGETQYFGPGTRLLVL.

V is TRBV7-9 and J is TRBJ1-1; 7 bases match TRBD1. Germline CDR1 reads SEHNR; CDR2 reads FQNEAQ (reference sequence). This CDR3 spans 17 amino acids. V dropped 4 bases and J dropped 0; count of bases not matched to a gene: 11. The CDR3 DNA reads TGTGCCAGCAGCTCGGGACAGCTTACGGGGTTGAACACTGAAGCTTTCTTT. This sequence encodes CASSSGQLTGLNTEAFF.

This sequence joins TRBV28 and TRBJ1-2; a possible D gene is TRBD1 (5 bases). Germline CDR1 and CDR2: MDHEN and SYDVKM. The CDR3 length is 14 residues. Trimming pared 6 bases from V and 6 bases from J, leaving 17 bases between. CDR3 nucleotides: TGTGCCAGCAGCCCGGGCAGGGATTACCATGGCTACACCTTC. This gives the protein CASSPGRDYHGYTF.

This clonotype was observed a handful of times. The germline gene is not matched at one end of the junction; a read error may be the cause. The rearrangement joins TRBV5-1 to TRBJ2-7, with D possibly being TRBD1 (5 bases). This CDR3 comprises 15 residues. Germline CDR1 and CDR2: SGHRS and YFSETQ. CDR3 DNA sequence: TGCGCCTGCAGCTTGATTGGGCAGGGATCCTACGAGCAGTACTTC. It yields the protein CACSLIGQGSYEQYF.

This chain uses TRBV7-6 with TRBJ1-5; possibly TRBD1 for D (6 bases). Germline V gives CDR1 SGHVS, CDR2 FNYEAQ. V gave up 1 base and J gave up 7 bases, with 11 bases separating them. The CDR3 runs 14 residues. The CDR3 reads CASSLGGPRQPQHF. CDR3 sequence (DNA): TGTGCCAGCAGCTTAGGGGGGCCGAGGCAGCCCCAGCATTTT.

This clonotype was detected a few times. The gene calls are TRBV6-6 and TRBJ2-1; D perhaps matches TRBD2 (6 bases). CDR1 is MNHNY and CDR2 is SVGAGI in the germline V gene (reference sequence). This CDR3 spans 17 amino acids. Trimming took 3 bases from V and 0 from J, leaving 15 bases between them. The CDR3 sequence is CASSYFGGPSSYNEQFF. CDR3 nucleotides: TGTGCCAGCAGTTATTTCGGGGGTCCGAGCTCCTACAATGAGCAGTTCTTC.

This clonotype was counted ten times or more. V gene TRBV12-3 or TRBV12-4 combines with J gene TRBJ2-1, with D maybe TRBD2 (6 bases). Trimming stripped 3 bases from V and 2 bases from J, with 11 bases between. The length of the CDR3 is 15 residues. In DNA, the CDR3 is TGTGCCAGCAGTTTGGGCGGGAACACCTACAATGAGCAGTTCTTC. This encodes CASSLGGNTYNEQFF.

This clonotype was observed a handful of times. As DNA, the CDR3 is TGTGCCAGCAGCCCCCCGGGGGGGGGCTGGGATACGCAGTATTTT. Protein sequence: CASSPPGGGWDTQYF. This chain links TRBV3-1 with TRBJ2-3, with 8 bases aligning to TRBD2. V was clipped by 4 bases and J by 6 bases; unmatched bases: 9. The germline CDR1 and CDR2 sequences are LGHDT and YNNKEL (reference sequence). The CDR3 totals 15 residues.

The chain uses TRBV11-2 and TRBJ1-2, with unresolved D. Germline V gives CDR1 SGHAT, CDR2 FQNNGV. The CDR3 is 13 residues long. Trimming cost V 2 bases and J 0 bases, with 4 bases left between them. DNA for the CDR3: TGTGCCAGCAGCTTAAAGGCTAACTATGGCTACACCTTC. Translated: CASSLKANYGYTF.

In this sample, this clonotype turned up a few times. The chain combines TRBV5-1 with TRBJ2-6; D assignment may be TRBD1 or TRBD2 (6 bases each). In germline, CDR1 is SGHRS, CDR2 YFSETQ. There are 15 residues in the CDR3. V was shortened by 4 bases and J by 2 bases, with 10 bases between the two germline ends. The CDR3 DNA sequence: TGCGCCAGCAGCATAGGGGGGCCTGGGGCCAACGTCCTGACTTTC. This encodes CASSIGGPGANVLTF. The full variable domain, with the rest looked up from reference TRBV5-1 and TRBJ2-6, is KAGVTQTPRYLIKTRGQQVTLSCSPISGHRSVSWYQQTPGQGLQFLFEYFSETQRNKGNFPGRFSGRQFSNSRSEMNVSTLELGDSALYLCASSIGGPGANVLTFGAGSRLTVL.

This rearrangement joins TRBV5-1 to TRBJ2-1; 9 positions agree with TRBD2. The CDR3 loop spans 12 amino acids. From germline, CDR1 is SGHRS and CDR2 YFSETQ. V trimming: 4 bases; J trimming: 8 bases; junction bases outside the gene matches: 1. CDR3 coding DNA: TGCGCCAGCAGCCGACTAGCGGATGAGCAGTTCTTC. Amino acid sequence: CASSRLADEQFF.

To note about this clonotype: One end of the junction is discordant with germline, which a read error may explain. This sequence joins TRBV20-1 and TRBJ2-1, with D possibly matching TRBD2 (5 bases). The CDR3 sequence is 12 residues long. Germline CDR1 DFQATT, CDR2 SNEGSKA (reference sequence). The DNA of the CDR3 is TGCAGGGCTAGAGGGTTGTACAATGAGCAGTTCTTC. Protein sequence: CRARGLYNEQFF.

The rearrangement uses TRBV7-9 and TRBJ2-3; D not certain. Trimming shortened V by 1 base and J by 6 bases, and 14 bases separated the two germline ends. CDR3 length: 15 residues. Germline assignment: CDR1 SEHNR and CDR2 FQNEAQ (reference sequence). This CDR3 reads CASSLVTQDPDTQYF. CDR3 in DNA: TGTGCCAGCAGCTTAGTTACCCAGGACCCGGATACGCAGTATTTT.

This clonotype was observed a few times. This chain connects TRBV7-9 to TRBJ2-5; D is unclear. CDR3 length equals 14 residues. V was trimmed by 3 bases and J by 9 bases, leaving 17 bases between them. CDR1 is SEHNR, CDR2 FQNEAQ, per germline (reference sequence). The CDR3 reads CASSFGPVGSAQYF. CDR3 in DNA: TGTGCCAGCAGCTTTGGGCCCGTGGGTTCTGCCCAGTACTTC.

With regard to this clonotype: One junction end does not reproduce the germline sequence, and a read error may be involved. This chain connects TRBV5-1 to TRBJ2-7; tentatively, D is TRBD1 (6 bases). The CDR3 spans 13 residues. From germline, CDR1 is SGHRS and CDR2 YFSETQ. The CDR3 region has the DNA TGCGCCAGCGGCTTGACAGGAGCGGACGAGCAGTACTTC. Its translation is CASGLTGADEQYF.

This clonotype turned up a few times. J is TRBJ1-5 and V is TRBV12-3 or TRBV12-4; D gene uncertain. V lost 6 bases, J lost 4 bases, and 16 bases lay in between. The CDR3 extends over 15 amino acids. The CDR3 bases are TGTGCCAGCAGCCATGCTGGAACCCGAAATCAGCCCCAGCATTTT. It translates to CASSHAGTRNQPQHF.